The 32 T cell receptor beta chains in this list originate from one sample, sequenced in a study of T cell repertoires in cytomegalovirus infection. TCRdb called the reads again in MiXCR, with one record for every CDR3 protein. The table has under 600,000 distinct CDR3 sequences, 16% seen once. The source material was CD8+ T cells from PBMCs. Receptor source: a human donor in good health (CMV status not recorded). Some clones in this sample may be carry-over from other donors' samples.

The chain joins TRBV4-1 to TRBJ2-7; 7 bases line up with TRBD2. Germline lookup yields CDR1 MGHRA and CDR2 YSYEKL. V gave up 1 base and J gave up 4 bases; unmatched junction bases: 7. The CDR3 covers 15 residues. The CDR3 nucleotides read TGCGCCAGCAGCCAAGGATCTAGCGGTGGGTACGAGCAGTACTTC. Translating gives CASSQGSSGGYEQYF.

This clonotype was seen repeatedly, ten times or more. This chain uses TRBV4-1 with TRBJ1-1; the D gene is possibly TRBD1 (5 bases). The V gene lost 4 bases and the J gene lost 0 bases, with 15 bases spanning the gap. The CDR3 runs to 16 residues. Germline V gene sequence: CDR1 MGHRA, CDR2 YSYEKL. The CDR3 loop reads CASSLSPGRLNTEAFF. The CDR3 nucleotides read TGCGCCAGCAGCCTAAGCCCGGGACGGTTGAACACTGAAGCTTTCTTT.

This clonotype was seen at least ten times. The rearrangement uses TRBV7-3 and TRBJ2-5, with 11 nucleotides matching TRBD2. The CDR3 totals 15 residues. Germline V gives CDR1 SGHTA, CDR2 FQGTGA. V was clipped by 8 bases and J by 2 bases; unmatched bases: 7. This CDR3 is CASATGTSGQETQYF. DNA for the CDR3: TGTGCCAGCGCCACCGGGACTAGCGGACAAGAGACCCAGTACTTC.

This clonotype was counted ten times or more. The chain uses TRBV27 and TRBJ2-7; 8 bases agree with TRBD1. The CDR3 runs to 13 residues. Looked up from germline, CDR1 is MNHEY and CDR2 is SMNVEV (reference sequence). V lost 8 bases and J lost 5; bases outside the gene matches: 8. As DNA, the CDR3 is TGTGCCAGCGCCTGGACAGGGTACCACGAGCAGTACTTC. Translated, it gives CASAWTGYHEQYF.

On this clonotype: Here the CDR3 omits its conserved ending phenylalanine or tryptophan, so a read error is the likely source. This chain uses TRBV7-8 with TRBJ2-7; D is undetermined. Germline assignment: CDR1 SGHVS and CDR2 FQNEAQ. CDR3 length equals 11 residues. The CDR3: CACSSTYEQYL. As DNA, the CDR3 is TGTGCCTGCAGCTCGACCTACGAGCAGTACTTA.

The CDR3 DNA reads as TGTGCCTGGAGCGACAGGGGGGACCAGCCCCAGCATTTT. Residues: CAWSDRGDQPQHF. This chain uses TRBV30 with TRBJ1-5; TRBD1 matches at 9 bases. The CDR3 has 13 residues. Germline V lookup: CDR1 GTSNPN, CDR2 SVGIG (reference sequence). V shed 3 bases and J 7 bases; nucleotides not matched to a gene: 4.

This clonotype was detected only a few times. The V and J genes are TRBV12-3 or TRBV12-4 and TRBJ1-1; tentatively, D is TRBD1 (5 bases). The CDR3 is made up of 14 amino acids. With 2 bases removed from V and 10 bases from J, the gap between germline ends came to 17 bases. CDR3 protein: CASSLRGIKSIAFF. CDR3 bases: TGTGCCAGCAGTTTAAGGGGCATAAAGAGTATAGCTTTCTTT.

In this sample, this clonotype turned up many times. This rearrangement joins TRBV7-3 to TRBJ2-1; D is perhaps TRBD2 (6 bases). With 2 bases removed from V and 7 bases from J, the gap between germline ends came to 12 bases. The CDR3 runs 14 residues. Germline V lookup: CDR1 SGHTA, CDR2 FQGTGA. The CDR3 DNA reads as TGTGCCAGCAGCTTAGCGGGGCCCAATAATGAGCAGTTCTTC. This sequence encodes CASSLAGPNNEQFF.

This clonotype was detected a few times. The chain links TRBV5-4 to TRBJ2-3, with 10 nucleotides matching TRBD2. The germline CDR1 and CDR2 sequences are SGHNT and YYREEE (reference sequence). This CDR3 comprises 14 residues. Losses at the gene ends were 4 bases for V and 4 bases for J; bases not matched to a gene: 3. CDR3 protein: CASSETSGSDTQYF. The CDR3 DNA reads as TGTGCCAGCAGCGAGACTAGCGGGTCAGATACGCAGTATTTT. The full variable domain, with the rest looked up from reference TRBV5-4 and TRBJ2-3, is ETGVTQSPTHLIKTRGQQVTLRCSSQSGHNTVSWYQQALGQGPQFIFQYYREEENGRGNFPPRFSGLQFPNYSSELNVNALELDDSALYLCASSETSGSDTQYFGPGTRLTVL.

This clonotype has a handful of counts. This chain uses TRBV20-1 with TRBJ2-7, with D uncertain. This CDR3 contains 11 residues. Trimming cost V 6 bases and J 5 bases, with 11 bases left between them. Germline CDR1 is DFQATT and CDR2 is SNEGSKA (reference sequence). The CDR3 DNA is TGCAGTGCCGACCTTAGTAACGAGCAGTACTTC. Translating gives CSADLSNEQYF.

This clonotype was seen ten or more times. The chain is built from TRBV20-1 and TRBJ2-1, with TRBD2 as a possible D gene (5 bases). Between the trimmed V and J ends, which lost 7 bases and 0 bases, there was a span of 13 bases. The CDR3 runs 14 residues. Germline V gene sequence: CDR1 DFQATT, CDR2 SNEGSKA (reference sequence). The CDR3 coding sequence is TGCAGTGAAAGAGGGCTAGCCTCCTACAATGAGCAGTTCTTC. Protein product: CSERGLASYNEQFF.

The chain uses TRBV10-3 and TRBJ1-5; 10 bases are shared with TRBD1. CDR1 and CDR2 (germline): ENHRY, SYGVKD. This CDR3 is 22 amino acids long. The ends lost 10 bases at V and 0 bases at J; junction bases unmatched: 27. The CDR3 reads CATSVASYLDRGAAYSNQPQHF. Here the CDR3 DNA reads TGTGCCACGTCTGTTGCCTCCTATTTGGACAGGGGGGCTGCTTATAGCAATCAGCCCCAGCATTTT.

This clonotype has at least ten counts. The rearrangement joins TRBV28 to TRBJ2-7; tentatively, D is TRBD2 (6 bases). Germline CDR1 MDHEN, CDR2 SYDVKM. The CDR3 is 16 amino acids. V lost 4 bases and J 5 bases, leaving 21 bases between the germline ends. The CDR3 DNA follows: TGTGCCAGCAGTTCCCCCCGGGACTTGACCCCCAACGAGCAGTACTTC. This codes for CASSSPRDLTPNEQYF. Combining the CDR3 with reference TRBV28 and TRBJ2-7 gives the whole variable domain DVKVTQSSRYLVKRTGEKVFLECVQDMDHENMFWYRQDPGLGLRLIYFSYDVKMKEKGDIPEGYSVSREKKERFSLILESASTNQTSMYLCASSSPRDLTPNEQYFGPGTRLTVT.

This clonotype was seen only a few times. V usage is TRBV3-1 and J usage is TRBJ2-1; tentative D call: TRBD2 (5 bases). This CDR3 region has 14 residues. Looked up from germline, CDR1 is LGHDT and CDR2 is YNNKEL (reference sequence). The germline V and J ends were trimmed by 0 bases and 4 bases, with 7 bases remaining between them. The CDR3 DNA reads TGTGCCAGCAGCCAAGATCGGGGTTACAATGAGCAGTTCTTC. It codes for CASSQDRGYNEQFF.

About this clonotype itself: A read error may explain this, as a much larger clone is one base away. The chain recombines TRBV20-1 with TRBJ2-3; the D gene is possibly TRBD2 (6 bases). Trimming pared 0 bases from V and 5 bases from J, leaving 18 bases between. The CDR3 loop spans 16 amino acids. Germline V lookup: CDR1 DFQATT, CDR2 SNEGSKA (reference sequence). CDR3 nucleotides: TGCAGTGCTAGAGATCCCACACGGGAGAGTGTAGATACGCAGTATTTT. This encodes CSARDPTRESVDTQYF.

This clonotype was seen a few times. This rearrangement joins TRBV12-5 to TRBJ1-2, with 9 bases fitting TRBD1. Trimming cost V 3 bases and J 2 bases; bases outside gene matches: 7. Germline V gene data show CDR1 as LGHNT and CDR2 as FRNRAP. CDR3 length: 16 amino acids. The chain's CDR3 is CASGFARGQGNYGYTF. The CDR3 region has the DNA TGTGCTAGTGGTTTCGCCCGTGGACAGGGGAACTATGGCTACACCTTC.

The sample holds a few counts of this clonotype. The chain recombines TRBV29-1 with TRBJ1-2; 7 positions match TRBD1. With 6 bases clipped from V and 5 bases from J, the junction kept 6 bases outside the gene matches. CDR1 and CDR2 (germline): SQVTM, ANQGSEA. The CDR3 is 12 amino acids. The CDR3 sequence: CSVPQGRYGYTF. As DNA, the CDR3 is TGCAGCGTCCCACAGGGGAGGTATGGCTACACCTTC.

This clonotype was seen more than once but under ten times. The V call is TRBV19, the J call TRBJ1-2; D is unclear. V was cut by 0 bases and J by 4 bases, with 6 bases left in between. CDR3 length: 13 amino acids. Germline values: CDR1 LNHDA, CDR2 SQIVND (reference sequence). For the CDR3, the DNA is TGTGCCAGTAGTATAGACCAGGTCTATGGCTACACCTTC. Protein product: CASSIDQVYGYTF.

Ten or more counts support this clonotype. The genes are TRBV6-1 and TRBJ2-7, with 7 bases aligning to TRBD2. CDR1 is MNHNS, CDR2 SASEGT, per germline. CDR3 length: 19 amino acids. The junction had 16 bases not matched to a gene; V was cut back by 0 bases and J by 2 bases. CDR3 in amino acids: CASSEALRGVRDLTYEQYF. CDR3 nucleotide sequence: TGTGCCAGCAGTGAAGCGCTTCGGGGGGTTAGGGATTTAACCTACGAGCAGTACTTC.

This clonotype showed up just a few times. V and J are TRBV13 and TRBJ2-1, with no clear D. CDR1 PRHDT and CDR2 FYEKMQ come from the germline V gene (reference sequence). Trimming cost V 5 bases and J 9 bases, with 11 bases left between them. The CDR3 is made up of 12 amino acids. CDR3 bases: TGTGCCAGCAGCCCCAACGCGGCTGAGCAGTTCTTC. Residues: CASSPNAAEQFF.

The rearrangement joins TRBV27 to TRBJ2-6; D uncertain. This CDR3 is 14 amino acids long. Germline V gene data show CDR1 as MNHEY and CDR2 as SMNVEV (reference sequence). Trimming left V 3 bases short and J 0 bases short, with 3 bases between. The CDR3 loop is CASSFFSGANVLTF. The DNA of the CDR3 is TGTGCCAGCAGTTTTTTCTCTGGGGCCAACGTCCTGACTTTC.

In its sample, this clonotype was seen many times. The chain is built from TRBV7-9 and TRBJ2-3; 8 positions agree with TRBD1. V trimming: 5 bases; J trimming: 2 bases; junction bases outside the gene matches: 9. This CDR3 comprises 16 residues. Germline V lookup: CDR1 SEHNR, CDR2 FQNEAQ (reference sequence). The CDR3 protein is CASSQDRGGSTDTQYF. The CDR3 region has the DNA TGTGCCAGCAGCCAAGACAGGGGAGGATCCACAGATACGCAGTATTTT.

V is TRBV13 and J is TRBJ2-6, with D tentatively TRBD2 (7 bases). The CDR3 totals 15 residues. Trimming cost V 5 bases and J 2 bases, with 10 bases left between them. Germline CDR1 PRHDT, CDR2 FYEKMQ (reference sequence). The CDR3 bases are TGTGCCAGCAGCGGGGGGGGGCCTGGGGCCAACGTCCTGACTTTC. Amino acid sequence: CASSGGGPGANVLTF.

This clonotype turned up a few times. CDR3 nucleotide sequence: TGTGCCACCTCCCCCGGGCAGACCCAGTACTTC. Amino acid sequence: CATSPGQTQYF. This chain uses TRBV24-1 with TRBJ2-5, with D uncertain. The CDR3 runs 11 residues. CDR1 and CDR2 from the germline V gene are KGHDR and SFDVKD. V lost 9 bases and J 6 bases, leaving 10 bases between the germline ends.

This clonotype was observed at least ten times. The chain combines TRBV14 with TRBJ2-4, with 8 bases identical to TRBD1. The ends lost 1 base at V and 9 bases at J; junction bases unmatched: 5. CDR1 and CDR2 from the germline V gene are SGHDN and FVKESK. This CDR3 region has 14 residues. The CDR3 nucleotides read TGTGCCAGCAGCCAAGTCCAGGGGGCCAGCATTCAGTACTTC. The encoded protein is CASSQVQGASIQYF.

This clonotype was seen a handful of times. The V and J genes are TRBV11-1 and TRBJ1-1, with D hard to call. This CDR3 comprises 14 residues. V was shortened by 1 base and J by 5 bases, with 11 bases between the two germline ends. CDR1 and CDR2 from the germline V gene are SGHAT and FQDESV (reference sequence). CDR3 sequence (DNA): TGTGCCAGCAGCTTAGAAGGGTTTGGGACTGAAGCTTTCTTT. As protein: CASSLEGFGTEAFF.

The V gene is TRBV27, the J gene TRBJ2-3, with a tentative D call TRBD2 (7 bases). The V end was cut by 6 bases, the J end by 5 bases, with 21 bases between. From germline, CDR1 is MNHEY and CDR2 SMNVEV (reference sequence). This CDR3 spans 16 amino acids. The CDR3 region is CASSSLAETGGDTQYF. DNA of the CDR3: TGTGCCAGCAGCTCCCTAGCGGAGACAGGAGGAGATACGCAGTATTTT.

The V call is TRBV9, the J call TRBJ2-1; 8 bases align to TRBD2. This CDR3 spans 16 amino acids. The germline CDR1 and CDR2 sequences are SGDLS and YYNGEE. V shed 0 bases and J 8 bases; nucleotides not matched to a gene: 10. CDR3 amino acids: CASSVGAGRGSDEQFF. The CDR3 nucleotides read TGTGCCAGCAGCGTAGGAGCCGGGAGGGGGAGCGATGAGCAGTTCTTC.

This clonotype was counted many times. The gene calls are TRBV7-9 and TRBJ2-7; 7 bases agree with TRBD2. CDR3 length equals 15 residues. With V trimmed by 5 bases and J by 3 bases, 10 bases remained unmatched. Germline CDR1 SEHNR, CDR2 FQNEAQ (reference sequence). For the CDR3, the DNA is TGTGCCAGCAGCCCCACTAGCGTAGTAGGCTACGAGCAGTACTTC. This translates into CASSPTSVVGYEQYF.

The chain employs TRBV7-8 and TRBJ2-7; TRBD2 might be the D (6 bases). Germline V gene data show CDR1 as SGHVS and CDR2 as FQNEAQ. The CDR3 consists of 12 residues. V lost 4 bases, J lost 6 bases, and 10 bases lay in between. The chain's CDR3 is CASSSLGGEQYF. CDR3 DNA sequence: TGTGCCAGCAGCTCCCTCGGGGGCGAGCAGTACTTC.

This chain connects TRBV9 to TRBJ2-7; 10 nucleotides agree with TRBD1. The CDR3 is 15 amino acids. The V gene's germline CDR1 is SGDLS and CDR2 YYNGEE. V was pared by 2 bases and J by 5 bases, with 7 bases of the junction left unmatched. CDR3 sequence reads: CASSVGDRGGNEQYF. The CDR3 DNA reads TGTGCCAGCAGCGTCGGGGACAGGGGAGGCAACGAGCAGTACTTC.

This clonotype was recorded many times. The CDR3 sequence is CASSLGQKYEQYF. CDR3 nucleotides: TGTGCCAGCAGCTTAGGACAGAAATACGAGCAGTACTTC. The chain combines TRBV11-2 with TRBJ2-7; possibly TRBD1 for D (5 bases). Germline CDR1 is SGHAT and CDR2 is FQNNGV. V shed 1 base and J shed 4 bases, with 8 bases lying between them. The CDR3 is made up of 13 amino acids.